These 20 T cell receptor beta chains were sequenced from one sample in a study of read filtering for tumor transcriptome and immune sequencing. This library used approximately 390 ng RNA and molecular barcoded adaptors spanning alpha/delta and beta/gamma chains. One entry per CDR3 protein, called by TCRdb with MiXCR from the reads. The top ten hold 11% to 15% of the sample, which has 57,000 or so distinct CDR3 sequences, roughly a fifth seen once. The sequenced sample consisted of a population of CD138-negative cells sorted from bone marrow. These receptor sequences come from a donor at least 40 years old with multiple myeloma.

The chain couples TRBV11-2 to TRBJ1-2; no firm D call. V gave up 5 bases and J gave up 4 bases, with 11 bases separating them. The V gene's germline CDR1 is SGHAT and CDR2 FQNNGV. The CDR3 has 13 amino acids. The CDR3 is CASSPQYAYGYTF. The CDR3 region has the DNA TGTGCCAGCAGCCCGCAGTATGCCTATGGCTACACCTTC.

This chain joins TRBV5-4 and TRBJ2-5; no clear D. CDR3 length: 14 residues. The germline V and J ends were trimmed by 5 bases and 2 bases, with 13 bases remaining between them. Looked up from germline, CDR1 is SGHNT and CDR2 is YYREEE (reference sequence). CDR3 DNA: TGTGCCAGCAGTCCAGGACCTGGTCAAGAGACCCAGTACTTC. Translation gives CASSPGPGQETQYF.

The chain carries TRBV5-6 and TRBJ1-1; D gene uncertain. CDR3 size: 14 residues. V was shortened by 4 bases and J by 3 bases, with 13 bases between the two germline ends. Germline V gene sequence: CDR1 SGHDT, CDR2 YYEEEE. The CDR3 DNA reads as TGTGCCAGCAGCCCCTCCGGGATGTACACTGAAGCTTTCTTT. The encoded protein is CASSPSGMYTEAFF.

This clonotype was seen many times. V is TRBV5-1 and J is TRBJ2-7; TRBD1 might be the D (6 bases). Germline CDR1 SGHRS, CDR2 YFSETQ. Trimming removed 4 bases at V and 4 bases at J, with 15 bases between. This CDR3 comprises 14 residues. The CDR3 region has the DNA TGCGCCAGCAGCCCGGATCGAGGGGGATACGAGCAGTACTTC. Translating gives CASSPDRGGYEQYF.

This clonotype was counted between two and nine times. This sequence joins TRBV19 and TRBJ2-7; D is possibly TRBD1 (5 bases). CDR1 is LNHDA and CDR2 is SQIVND in the germline V gene (reference sequence). CDR3 length: 14 residues. V lost 4 bases to trimming and J lost 0 bases, with 10 bases between them. CDR3 bases: TGTGCCAGTAGTACTAGGACACCCTCCTACGAGCAGTACTTC. This sequence encodes CASSTRTPSYEQYF.

This clonotype was seen many times. V gene TRBV25-1 combines with J gene TRBJ2-7; 8 nucleotides line up with TRBD1. This CDR3 region has 14 residues. Trimming cost V 3 bases and J 4 bases; bases outside gene matches: 5. CDR1 MGHDK and CDR2 SYGVNS come from the germline V gene. The CDR3: CASSDRQGRYEQYF. CDR3 nucleotide sequence: TGTGCCAGCAGTGATAGACAGGGGAGGTACGAGCAGTACTTC.

There are many counts of this clonotype. The CDR3 is CASSFGSNQPQHF. The DNA for the CDR3 is TGTGCCAGCAGTTTTGGTAGCAATCAGCCCCAGCATTTT. The chain uses TRBV25-1 and TRBJ1-5; D is ambiguous. CDR1 and CDR2 (germline): MGHDK, SYGVNS. The CDR3 loop spans 13 amino acids. Trimming left V 5 bases short and J 0 bases short, with 5 bases between. Supplemented by reference TRBV25-1 and TRBJ1-5, the full variable domain reads EADIYQTPRYLVIGTGKKITLECSQTMGHDKMYWYQQDPGMELHLIHYSYGVNSTEKGDLSSESTVSRIRTEHFPLTLESARPSHTSQYLCASSFGSNQPQHFGDGTRLSIL.

Concerning this clonotype: This may stem from a read error, because a much larger clone lies one nucleotide away. The genes are TRBV29-1 and TRBJ1-1; D unclear. The CDR3 loop spans 10 amino acids. Trimming stripped 7 bases from V and 5 bases from J, with 8 bases between. CDR1 and CDR2 (germline): SQVTM, ANQGSEA. The CDR3 loop reads CSALVTEAFF. DNA for the CDR3: TGCAGCGCCCTAGTAACTGAAGCTTTCTTT. Variable domain in full (rest from reference TRBV29-1 and TRBJ1-1): SAVISQKPSRDICQRGTSLTIQCQVDSQVTMMFWYRQQPGQSLTLIATANQGSEATYESGFVIDKFPISRPNLTFSTLTVSNMSPEDSSIYLCSALVTEAFFGQGTRLTVV.

This clonotype showed up many times. CDR3 protein: CSAQSGDGTDTQYF. In DNA, the CDR3 is TGCAGTGCTCAATCAGGGGACGGGACAGATACGCAGTATTTT. V usage is TRBV20-1 and J usage is TRBJ2-3; D is perhaps TRBD1 (6 bases). Germline CDR1 is DFQATT and CDR2 is SNEGSKA (reference sequence). The V gene lost 5 bases and the J gene lost 3 bases, with 15 bases spanning the gap. The CDR3 contains 14 residues.

This clonotype occurred many times. The chain recombines TRBV7-8 with TRBJ2-5; the D gene is possibly TRBD2 (6 bases). This CDR3 spans 14 amino acids. From germline, CDR1 is SGHVS and CDR2 FQNEAQ. V shed 2 bases and J shed 5 bases, with 12 bases lying between them. CDR3 sequence (DNA): TGTGCCAGCAGCTTAAGGTCGGGAGTTGAGACCCAGTACTTC. It codes for CASSLRSGVETQYF.

This clonotype was counted many times. This chain connects TRBV28 to TRBJ2-5; 10 nucleotides align to TRBD2. The trim removed 5 bases at V and 3 bases at J, leaving 9 bases unmatched. The germline V gene encodes CDR1 MDHEN and CDR2 SYDVKM. CDR3 length equals 16 residues. CDR3 DNA sequence: TGTGCCAGCAGTAAACGGACTAGCGGAAATAAAGAGACCCAGTACTTC. Translating gives CASSKRTSGNKETQYF.

The chain employs TRBV5-1 and TRBJ2-7, with TRBD2 matching 15 bases. Germline CDR1 SGHRS, CDR2 YFSETQ. Germline trimming cut 1 base from V and 6 bases from J; bases unmatched to any gene: 5. This CDR3 spans 16 amino acids. CDR3 coding DNA: TGCGCCAGCAGCTTGACCGGACTAGCGGGAGGGTTCGAGCAGTACTTC. This codes for CASSLTGLAGGFEQYF.

This clonotype was detected ten times or more. The chain combines TRBV29-1 with TRBJ2-7; D remains ambiguous. Trimming left V 3 bases short and J 0 bases short, with 6 bases between. The CDR3 covers 12 residues. Germline CDR1 is SQVTM and CDR2 is ANQGSEA. The CDR3 region is CSVEADSYEQYF. In DNA form, the CDR3 reads TGCAGCGTTGAGGCAGACTCCTACGAGCAGTACTTC.

Of note for this clonotype: Its ends do not fully match the called genes, so a read error is possible. This chain connects TRBV6-2 or TRBV6-3 to TRBJ2-2, with 8 bases identical to TRBD2. The CDR3 loop spans 15 amino acids. Per germline, CDR1 MNHEY and CDR2 SVGEGT. DNA for the CDR3: TGTGCCAGCGGATTCGGGGGGGACTACACCGGGGAGCCGTTTTTT. This codes for CASGFGGDYTGEPFF.

As concerns this clonotype: Since a much larger clone is just one base distant, this may be a read error. The rearrangement joins TRBV7-3 to TRBJ2-1, with D unclear. CDR3 length: 11 residues. Germline V CDR1 and CDR2: SGHTA, FQGTGA. The CDR3 nucleotides are TGTGCCAGCAGCGCCGCCAATGAGCGGTTCTTC. As protein: CASSAANERFF.

This clonotype was seen many times. The J gene is TRBJ1-5, the V gene TRBV11-2, with D unresolved. V was cut by 5 bases and J by 4 bases, with 9 bases left in between. This CDR3 has 13 amino acids. From germline, CDR1 is SGHAT and CDR2 FQNNGV. The CDR3 reads CASSKTTNQPQHF. CDR3 in DNA: TGTGCCAGCAGCAAGACGACGAATCAGCCCCAGCATTTT. Full variable domain (rest looked up from reference TRBV11-2 and TRBJ1-5): EAGVAQSPRYKIIEKRQSVAFWCNPISGHATLYWYQQILGQGPKLLIQFQNNGVVDDSQLPKDRFSAERLKGVDSTLKIQPAKLEDSAVYLCASSKTTNQPQHFGDGTRLSIL.

The genes are TRBV20-1 and TRBJ2-7; D is unclear. Trimming removed 3 bases at V and 2 bases at J, with 8 bases between. The germline V gene has CDR1 DFQATT and CDR2 SNEGSKA (reference sequence). This CDR3 contains 12 residues. The CDR3: CSARPATYEQYF. CDR3 DNA: TGCAGTGCTAGGCCCGCCACCTACGAGCAGTACTTC.

This clonotype showed up many times. The rearrangement uses TRBV2 and TRBJ1-1, with a possible D match to TRBD1 (5 bases). The germline V gene has CDR1 SNHLY and CDR2 FYNNEI. Trimming took off 8 bases at V and 2 bases at J, with 12 bases between the two ends. There are 13 residues in the CDR3. The CDR3 DNA is TGTGCCAGCTTCCGGGACGGCAACACTGAAGCTTTCTTT. Translating gives CASFRDGNTEAFF. The full variable domain, with the rest looked up from reference TRBV2 and TRBJ1-1, is EPEVTQTPSHQVTQMGQEVILRCVPISNHLYFYWYRQILGQKVEFLVSFYNNEISEKSEIFDDQFSVERPDGSNFTLKIRSTKLEDSAMYFCASFRDGNTEAFFGQGTRLTVV.

This clonotype was counted at least ten times. CDR3 amino acids: CSANLAGGITDTQYF. Written as DNA, the CDR3 is TGCAGTGCTAATCTAGCGGGAGGGATCACAGATACGCAGTATTTT. V gene TRBV20-1 combines with J gene TRBJ2-3, with 12 nucleotides matching TRBD2. Germline V CDR1 and CDR2: DFQATT, SNEGSKA (reference sequence). The CDR3 totals 15 residues. J was trimmed by 2 bases and V by 4 bases; bases with no gene match: 4.

This clonotype was recorded a few times. The rearrangement links TRBV20-1 to TRBJ2-5, with 9 bases aligning to TRBD2. The ends lost 4 bases at V and 3 bases at J; junction bases unmatched: 9. The CDR3 sequence is 15 residues long. Germline CDR1 DFQATT, CDR2 SNEGSKA (reference sequence). CDR3 nucleotide sequence: TGCAGTGCTACCACTTCGAGCGGGGGGAAAGAGACCCAGTACTTC. Amino acids: CSATTSSGGKETQYF.